Below are 18 T cell receptor beta chains sequenced from a single sample in a study of molecular identifiers for immune sequencing clone quantification. TCRdb re-called the PCR reads through MiXCR, storing one row per CDR3 protein. The sample records some 320,000 distinct CDR3 sequences, around 21% being singletons. Sequenced: naive CD8+ T cells from blood, with Jurkat cell RNA spiked in. Regarding subset: FACS-sorted CD8+CD4-CCR7+CD45RA+ naive T cells. The receptors derive from a human donor in good health. Some libraries in this study had Jurkat cell RNA spiked in.

In this sample, this clonotype turned up once. This may stem from a read error, because a much larger clone lies one nucleotide away. V gene TRBV30 combines with J gene TRBJ2-1; 7 bases match TRBD1. Germline V gene lookup returns CDR1 GTSNPN and CDR2 SVGIG (reference sequence). This CDR3 region has 12 residues. V lost 1 base and J lost 15; bases outside the gene matches: 9. Written as DNA, the CDR3 is TGTGCCTGGAGTGGGGACAGCTCGATGCCGTTCTTC. Translating gives CAWSGDSSMPFF.

This clonotype was seen more than once but under ten times. The chain has TRBV12-3 or TRBV12-4 and TRBJ2-1; possible D gene TRBD2, 6 bases. This CDR3 has 13 amino acids. Trimming took 5 bases from V and 4 from J, leaving 9 bases between them. The CDR3, as DNA: TGTGCCAGCAGTCCGGGGACTTACAATGAGCAGTTCTTC. Encoded protein: CASSPGTYNEQFF.

The J gene is TRBJ1-1, the V gene TRBV19; tentatively, D is TRBD1 (6 bases). V was cut by 5 bases and J by 1 base, with 17 bases left in between. The CDR3 consists of 16 residues. The germline V gene has CDR1 LNHDA and CDR2 SQIVND (reference sequence). CDR3 protein: CASSQPPTGWNTEAFF. DNA for the CDR3: TGTGCCAGTAGTCAACCCCCTACAGGGTGGAACACTGAAGCTTTCTTT. The variable domain in full, completed from reference TRBV19 and TRBJ1-1, reads DGGITQSPKYLFRKEGQNVTLSCEQNLNHDAMYWYRQDPGQGLRLIYYSQIVNDFQKGDIAEGYSVSREKKESFPLTVTSAQKNPTAFYLCASSQPPTGWNTEAFFGQGTRLTVV.

The chain combines TRBV7-2 with TRBJ2-7, with D unresolved. Germline-derived CDR1 and CDR2 are SGHTA and FQGNSA. This CDR3 has 12 residues. Trimming left V 4 bases short and J 2 bases short, with 6 bases between. The CDR3 nucleotides read TGTGCCAGCAGCTCCCGAACCTACGAGCAGTACTTC. Translated, it gives CASSSRTYEQYF.

This clonotype was seen repeatedly, ten times or more. This chain links TRBV20-1 with TRBJ2-7; 9 bases map to TRBD1. The CDR3 is 12 residues long. V lost 6 bases and J lost 3; bases outside the gene matches: 3. Germline CDR1 is DFQATT and CDR2 is SNEGSKA (reference sequence). CDR3 loop: CSATTGGYEQYF. CDR3 nucleotides: TGCAGTGCCACGACAGGGGGCTACGAGCAGTACTTC.

This chain uses TRBV6-5 with TRBJ1-1; D gene unclear. The ends were cut back, 9 bases at V and 0 bases at J, with 14 bases in the middle. Germline values: CDR1 MNHEY, CDR2 SVGAGI. This CDR3 contains 14 residues. The CDR3 region has the DNA TGTGCCAGTTGGACGGACGTCATGAACACTGAAGCTTTCTTT. Its protein is CASWTDVMNTEAFF.

Notes on this clonotype: Given a much more abundant clone one base away, this may be a read error. The chain uses TRBV5-8 and TRBJ1-5; D uncertain. This CDR3 spans 15 amino acids. Per the germline V gene, CDR1 is SGHTS and CDR2 is YDEGEE. CDR3 sequence: CASSLAYSSKQPQHF. The CDR3 region has the DNA TGTGCCAGCAGCTTGGCGTATAGCAGCAAGCAGCCCCAGCATTTT.

In its sample, this clonotype was seen many times. The genes are TRBV27 and TRBJ2-7; 13 nucleotides agree with TRBD2. Trimming took 4 bases from V and 4 from J; bases not matched to a gene: 1. Germline V lookup: CDR1 MNHEY, CDR2 SMNVEV (reference sequence). The length of the CDR3 is 14 residues. CDR3 amino acids: CASSSTSGGYEQYF. The CDR3 DNA sequence: TGTGCCAGCAGTTCGACTAGCGGGGGGTACGAGCAGTACTTC.

There are a few counts of this clonotype. The chain employs TRBV29-1 and TRBJ2-5, with D perhaps given as TRBD1 or TRBD2 (5 bases each). Trimming left V 4 bases short and J 1 base short, with 13 bases between. Germline V gene sequence: CDR1 SQVTM, CDR2 ANQGSEA. The CDR3 consists of 14 residues. CDR3 residues: CSVVGAIVQETQYF. The CDR3 DNA is TGCAGCGTTGTCGGGGCCATTGTCCAAGAGACCCAGTACTTC.

The J gene is TRBJ2-3, the V gene TRBV4-2, with D perhaps being TRBD1 or TRBD2 (5 bases each). Deletions cut 0 bases from V and 7 bases from J, with 17 bases between. CDR1 is LGHNA and CDR2 is YNFKEQ in the germline V gene. The CDR3 runs 16 residues. The CDR3 coding sequence is TGTGCCAGCAGCCAAGACAGGGAACTAGTCTTTAATACGCAGTATTTT. Protein: CASSQDRELVFNTQYF.

With regard to this clonotype: Because it lacks the conserved phenylalanine or tryptophan at the end, this CDR3 is likely a read error. CDR3 in amino acids: CASSSAGTSYEQYL. The CDR3 DNA sequence: TGTGCCAGCAGTTCCGCCGGGACCTCCTACGAGCAGTACCTC. This chain connects TRBV28 to TRBJ2-7; D may correspond to TRBD1 or TRBD2 (5 bases each). Germline V CDR1 and CDR2: MDHEN, SYDVKM. The CDR3 has 14 amino acids. V was pared by 4 bases and J by 0 bases, with 10 bases between.

This clonotype was picked up many times. The chain couples TRBV5-4 to TRBJ2-2; D is perhaps TRBD2 (6 bases). The CDR3 is 13 amino acids. V was shortened by 2 bases and J by 6 bases, with 8 bases between the two germline ends. Germline values: CDR1 SGHNT, CDR2 YYREEE (reference sequence). The CDR3 DNA reads TGTGCCAGCAGCTTCTGGGGGGCCGGGGAGCTGTTTTTT. Translating gives CASSFWGAGELFF.

Turning to this clonotype: This may be a read error, as it is one base from a much larger clone. The chain joins TRBV12-3 or TRBV12-4 to TRBJ2-7; possibly TRBD1 or TRBD2 for D (5 bases each). V was cut by 5 bases and J by 9 bases, with 20 bases left in between. This CDR3 has 14 amino acids. The CDR3 coding sequence is TGTGCCAGCAGTAGCTCGCGGGCAGGGCCCGTGCAGTACTTC. Protein: CASSSSRAGPVQYF.

This clonotype was detected ten times or more. The chain recombines TRBV2 with TRBJ2-3, with 13 bases lining up with TRBD2. Germline CDR1 is SNHLY and CDR2 is FYNNEI. The V segment lost 7 bases and the J segment 5 bases; nucleotides outside the gene matches: 6. The CDR3 is 15 residues long. Here the CDR3 DNA reads TGTGCCAGCAACGGACTAGCGGGAGCAGAAGATACGCAGTATTTT. Its translation: CASNGLAGAEDTQYF.

There are many counts of this clonotype. The CDR3 is CSARLAGGLSDTQYF. The CDR3, as DNA: TGCAGCGCCCGACTAGCGGGAGGCTTGTCGGATACGCAGTATTTT. The J gene is TRBJ2-3, the V gene TRBV29-1; 13 bases are a match to TRBD2. After removal of 7 bases from V and 6 bases from J, the junction contained 10 bases not matched to a gene. The CDR3 is 15 residues long. CDR1 SQVTM and CDR2 ANQGSEA come from the germline V gene.

This clonotype showed up many times. The chain joins TRBV7-6 to TRBJ2-7; D unclear. The CDR3 is made up of 15 amino acids. Germline CDR1 is SGHVS and CDR2 is FNYEAQ. V lost 5 bases to trimming and J lost 0 bases, with 14 bases between them. CDR3 in amino acids: CASSPYGGGSYEQYF. The CDR3 nucleotides read TGTGCCAGCAGCCCTTACGGCGGCGGCTCCTACGAGCAGTACTTC.

A note on this clonotype: A much larger clone sits a single nucleotide away, making a read error possible. J is TRBJ1-3 and V is TRBV12-3 or TRBV12-4; the D is unclear. The CDR3 is made up of 15 amino acids. CDR3 region: CASTKDSNSGNTVYF. The CDR3 bases are TGTGCCAGCACTAAGGATTCGAACTCTGGAAACACCGTATATTTT.

This clonotype came up many times. The chain is built from TRBV4-1 and TRBJ2-5; D is ambiguous. The CDR3 has 13 amino acids. V lost 0 bases and J lost 4, with 6 bases in between. Per germline, CDR1 MGHRA and CDR2 YSYEKL. CDR3 bases: TGCGCCAGCAGCCAAGAACCCGGAGAGACCCAGTACTTC. This encodes CASSQEPGETQYF.